This T cell receptor beta chain was profiled in a study of T cells in Graves' hyperthyroidism and ophthalmopathy. TCR beta CDR3 regions were amplified from RNA. With the HTBI primer set, the TCR CDR3 went through a first round of RT-PCR. TCRdb processed the multiplex PCR reads anew with MiXCR; each CDR3 protein has one entry. The sample lists about 770,000 distinct CDR3 sequences; about 17% were seen once. Germline V gives CDR1 SQVTM, CDR2 ANQGSEA. Trimming cost V 7 bases and J 3 bases, with 17 bases left between them. The CDR3 covers 14 residues. This clonotype was seen a few times. Sequences were obtained from blood. This TCR came from a woman aged 45 to 65 with Graves' hyperthyroidism that later progressed to Graves' ophthalmopathy. V gene TRBV29-1 combines with J gene TRBJ2-3; weak D call: TRBD1 (6 bases). CDR3 residues: CSAAMDSETDTQYF. For the CDR3, the DNA is TGCAGCGCCGCCATGGACAGCGAGACAGATACGCAGTATTTT.